This T cell receptor beta chain was captured in a study of vaccination effects on CD4 cells after COVID-19 (dated by TCRdb to 2021 to 2024). A note on the overall study: To identify antigen-specific CD4+ T cell clonotypes by their expansion, the ViraFEST assay first stimulated PBMC with viral peptide pools and then applied TCR sequencing. Participants received two doses of either the BNT162b2 or the mRNA-1273 mRNA SARS-CoV-2 vaccine. Some 2.2 million PBMC per well were cultured in IMDM with around 5% human AB serum, 9 to 10 IU/ml IL-2 and gentamicin, plus 10 ug/ml peptides. SARS-CoV-2 spike-specific CD4+ TCR repertoires were compared before and after mRNA vaccination in COVID-19 convalescent patients and in infection-naive vaccine recipients. The full study included over 8 COVID-19 convalescent patients and a few SARS-CoV-2-naive healthy vaccine recipients. The Oncomine TCR Beta short-read assay on an Illumina iSeq 100 was used to sequence cultures from other donors in the study.

Broader findings and caveats from the paper: Limitations of the study were the small number of convalescent patients and the absence of early post-infection timepoints. Among healthy vaccine recipients, nearly all vaccine-induced clones were SARS-CoV-2 mono-reactive, and just 1 of 255 was cross-reactive with common cold coronaviruses. Clones induced by infection and clones induced by vaccination both contracted markedly at late timepoints after vaccination, which fits with T cell responses waning over time.

A note on this clone: Its cognate antigen has yet to be identified. The input lacks base qualities; no much larger clone sits a single base away.

Trimming removed 1 base from V and 1 base from J, leaving 9 bases between the germline ends. The CDR1 and CDR2 encoded by the germline V gene are SGHDT and YYEEEE. From cysteine to phenylalanine, the CDR3 is 15 amino acids long. CDR3 DNA is the only sequence kept; it has 45 bases, read in frame from the first base. After 10 to 11 days of culture, CD4+ T cells were isolated with the EasySep CD4+ T cell isolation kit. The absence of prior SARS-CoV-2 infection in healthy vaccine recipients was confirmed by negative nucleocapsid antibodies before and after vaccination. On days 3 and 7, half of the culture medium was replaced with fresh IL-2-containing medium. Unless noted otherwise, every peptide stimulation condition was grown in triplicate wells. Using Ficoll-Paque Plus gradient centrifugation, PBMC were separated from whole blood and then either used fresh or cryopreserved at -140C. The QIAamp micro DNA kit was used to extract genomic DNA from the cultured CD4+ T cells.

Library construction relied on the immunoSEQ multiplex PCR assay. DNA from the cultured, isolated CD4+ T cells was subjected to TCR beta CDR3 sequencing. In the source study's methods: Non-productive TCR sequences were removed, reads were trimmed to the CDR3 region, and CDR3s of at least 7 amino acids were retained. Antigen-specific clonotypes were identified with the MANAFEST web app by comparing expansion in peptide wells against reference cultures. To be called positive, a clone needed expansion at FDR<0.05 compared with the reference and with all other wells, an odds ratio greater than 5, and a frequency greater than 0.1% in two replicate wells. A clonotype was called cross-reactive if it was significantly expanded both in SARS-CoV-2 spike wells and in at least one common cold coronavirus spike condition. CDR3 similarity was assessed by Levenshtein distance using the stringdist R package, and unrooted trees were constructed with ape in R 3.6.1. The source is immuneACCESS, and TCRdb retained only in-frame sequences with V and J called. Part of the clones is not carried over; for the studies checked, unresolved V genes explain less than half of this, and the remainder is unexplained. V and J calls and clone size follow that table, whereas D and trimming were derived from the DNA. The sample data list over 45,000 clones, and 67% of these were observed just once. In total, the top ten clones hold approximately 5% of the sample.

This sequence uses TRBV5-6 and TRBJ1-5; a tentative D call is TRBD1 (6 bases match). The receptor was derived from a human donor who received a COVID-19 vaccine. Source: CD4+ T cells from PBMCs cultured without peptide, taken before COVID-19 vaccination. The DNA sequence is TGTGCCAGCAGCTTGTTTGACAGGAGCAATCAGCCCCAGCATTTT. It is translated as CASSLFDRSNQPQHF.